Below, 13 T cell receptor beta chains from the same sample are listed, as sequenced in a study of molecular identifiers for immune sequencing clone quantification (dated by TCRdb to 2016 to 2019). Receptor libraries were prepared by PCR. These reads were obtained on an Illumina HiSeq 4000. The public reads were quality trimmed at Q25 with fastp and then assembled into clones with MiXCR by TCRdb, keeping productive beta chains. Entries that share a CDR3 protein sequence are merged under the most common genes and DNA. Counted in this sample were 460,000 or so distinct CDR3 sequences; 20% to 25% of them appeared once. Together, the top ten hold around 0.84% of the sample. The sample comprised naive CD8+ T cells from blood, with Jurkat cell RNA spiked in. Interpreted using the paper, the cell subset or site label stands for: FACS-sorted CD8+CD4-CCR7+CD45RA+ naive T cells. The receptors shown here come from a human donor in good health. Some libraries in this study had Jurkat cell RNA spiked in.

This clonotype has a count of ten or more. CDR3 DNA sequence: TGTGCCAGCAGCTTAATCGGAGCTCTGGGAAACACCATATATTTT. Residues: CASSLIGALGNTIYF. The V gene is TRBV7-2, the J gene TRBJ1-3; no definite D call. The germline V and J ends were trimmed by 2 bases and 4 bases, with 12 bases remaining between them. CDR1 is SGHTA and CDR2 is FQGNSA in the germline V gene. The CDR3 is 15 amino acids.

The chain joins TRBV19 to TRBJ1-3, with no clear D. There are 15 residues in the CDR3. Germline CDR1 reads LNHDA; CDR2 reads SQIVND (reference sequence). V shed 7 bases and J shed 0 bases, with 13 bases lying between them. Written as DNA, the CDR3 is TGTGCCAGTACCCCCGGCGCGTTCTCTGGAAACACCATATATTTT. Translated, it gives CASTPGAFSGNTIYF.

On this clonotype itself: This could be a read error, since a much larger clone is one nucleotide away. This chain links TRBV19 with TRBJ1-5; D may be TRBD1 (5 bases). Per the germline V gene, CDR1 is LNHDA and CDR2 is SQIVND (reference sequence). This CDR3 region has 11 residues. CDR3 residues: CAGSGGQPQHF. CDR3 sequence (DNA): TGTGCCGGTAGCGGGGGGCAGCCCCAGCATTTT.

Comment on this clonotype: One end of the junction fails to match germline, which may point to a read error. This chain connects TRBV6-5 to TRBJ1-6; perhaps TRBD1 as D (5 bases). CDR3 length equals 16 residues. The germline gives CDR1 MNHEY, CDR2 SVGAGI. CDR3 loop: CASSYSTGQGNSPIHF. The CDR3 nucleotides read TGTGCCAGCAGTTACTCGACTGGGCAGGGAAATTCACCCATCCACTTT.

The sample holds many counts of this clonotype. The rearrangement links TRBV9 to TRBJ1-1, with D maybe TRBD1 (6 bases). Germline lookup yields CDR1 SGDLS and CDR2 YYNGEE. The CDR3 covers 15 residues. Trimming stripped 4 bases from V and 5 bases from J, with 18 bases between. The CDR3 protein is CASSPINGGETEAFF. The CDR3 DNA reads TGTGCCAGCAGCCCCATTAACGGGGGCGAGACTGAAGCTTTCTTT.

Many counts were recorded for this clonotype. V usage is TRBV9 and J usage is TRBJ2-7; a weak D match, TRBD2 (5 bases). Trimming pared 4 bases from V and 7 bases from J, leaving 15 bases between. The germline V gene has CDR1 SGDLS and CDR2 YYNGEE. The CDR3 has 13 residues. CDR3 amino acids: CASSLRTGLEQYF. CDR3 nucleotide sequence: TGTGCCAGCAGCTTAAGGACGGGGTTGGAGCAGTACTTC.

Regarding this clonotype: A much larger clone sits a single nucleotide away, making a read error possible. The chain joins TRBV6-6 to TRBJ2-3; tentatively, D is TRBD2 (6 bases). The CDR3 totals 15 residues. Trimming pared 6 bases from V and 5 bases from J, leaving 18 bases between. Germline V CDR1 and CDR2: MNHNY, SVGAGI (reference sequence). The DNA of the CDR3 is TGTGCCAGCAGACCGACGGCGGGGCCCATAGATACGCAGTATTTT. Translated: CASRPTAGPIDTQYF.

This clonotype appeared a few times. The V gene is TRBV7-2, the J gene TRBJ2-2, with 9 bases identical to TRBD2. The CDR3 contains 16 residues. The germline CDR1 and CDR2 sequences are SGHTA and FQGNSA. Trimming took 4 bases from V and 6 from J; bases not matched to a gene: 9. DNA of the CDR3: TGTGCCAGCAGCTCTCCAGGGGGACTAGCAGCCGGGGAGCTGTTTTTT. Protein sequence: CASSSPGGLAAGELFF.

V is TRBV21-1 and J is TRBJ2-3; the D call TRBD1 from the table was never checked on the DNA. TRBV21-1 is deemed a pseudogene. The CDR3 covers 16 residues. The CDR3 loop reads CASSTHAGTDTDTQYF. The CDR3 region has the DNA TGTGCCAGCAGCACTCACGCAGGGACAGACACAGATACGCAGTATTTT.

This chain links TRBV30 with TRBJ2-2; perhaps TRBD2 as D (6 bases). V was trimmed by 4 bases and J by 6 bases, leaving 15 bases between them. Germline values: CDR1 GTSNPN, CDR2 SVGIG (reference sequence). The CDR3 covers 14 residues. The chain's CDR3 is CAWNRDLYAGELFF. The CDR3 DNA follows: TGTGCCTGGAACCGGGACTTATACGCCGGGGAGCTGTTTTTT.

The CDR3 sequence: CTSSLTSGGETLWSEQYF. CDR3 in DNA: TGTACCAGCAGCCTAACTAGCGGGGGGGAAACCCTTTGGAGCGAGCAGTACTTC. The chain couples TRBV7-2 to TRBJ2-7, with TRBD2 identical over 13 bases. Germline V gene lookup returns CDR1 SGHTA and CDR2 FQGNSA. J gave up 6 bases and V 5 bases, and 16 bases lay outside the gene matches. The CDR3 has 18 amino acids.

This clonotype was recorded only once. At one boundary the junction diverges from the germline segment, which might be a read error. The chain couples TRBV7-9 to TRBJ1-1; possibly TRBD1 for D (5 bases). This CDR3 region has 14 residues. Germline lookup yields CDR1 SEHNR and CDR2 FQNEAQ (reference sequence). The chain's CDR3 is CAGSFKGQNTEAFF. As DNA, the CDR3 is TGTGCCGGCAGCTTCAAGGGGCAGAACACTGAAGCTTTCTTT.

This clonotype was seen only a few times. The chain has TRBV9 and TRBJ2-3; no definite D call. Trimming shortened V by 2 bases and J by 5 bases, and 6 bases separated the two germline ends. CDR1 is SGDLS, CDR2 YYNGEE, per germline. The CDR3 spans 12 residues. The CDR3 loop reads CASSVLEDTQYF. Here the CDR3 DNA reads TGTGCCAGCAGCGTTCTGGAAGATACGCAGTATTTT.